The 12 T cell receptor beta chains listed next were all sequenced from one sample in a study of blood T cells in healthy people across ages. Primers used in a second PCR of about 7 to 12 cycles were a sample-barcoded 5' primer and a J-beta primer mix. Each CDR3 protein gets one entry after TCRdb re-called the 5' RACE reads with MiXCR. In the table there are over 1,500,000 distinct CDR3 sequences, roughly 52% of which are singletons. The sample was blood. The origin of the receptors is a woman aged 40 to 50 in good health.

V is TRBV4-3 and J is TRBJ1-2; TRBD1 aligns across 7 bases. Germline lookup yields CDR1 LGHNA and CDR2 YSLEER. This CDR3 has 16 residues. V shed 0 bases, J shed 5 bases, and the junction held 9 bases outside the gene matches. The DNA for the CDR3 is TGCGCCAGCAGCCAAGACGGGGCAGGGGGATTATATGGCTACACCTTC. This translates into CASSQDGAGGLYGYTF.

This chain links TRBV2 with TRBJ1-6; 7 bases align to TRBD1. CDR3 length: 15 residues. Trimming took 4 bases from V and 10 from J; bases not matched to a gene: 10. The germline CDR1 and CDR2 sequences are SNHLY and FYNNEI. The chain's CDR3 is CASSAPGQVSSPLHF. The CDR3 region has the DNA TGTGCCAGCAGTGCCCCAGGACAGGTTTCCTCACCCCTCCACTTT.

J is TRBJ2-1 and V is TRBV10-3, with D perhaps TRBD1 or TRBD2 (6 bases each). Germline CDR1 reads ENHRY; CDR2 reads SYGVKD. V was clipped by 6 bases and J by 6 bases, with 18 bases between them. The CDR3 extends over 15 amino acids. The CDR3 DNA reads as TGTGCCATCAGCCAAGAGACAGGAGGGGGCAATGAGCAGTTCTTC. This translates into CAISQETGGGNEQFF.

The CDR3: CASSQEPGRLSNQPQHF. In DNA form, the CDR3 reads TGCGCCAGCAGCCAAGAACCAGGGAGGTTAAGCAATCAGCCCCAGCATTTT. The chain links TRBV4-1 to TRBJ1-5; possible D gene TRBD1, 5 bases. CDR1 is MGHRA and CDR2 is YSYEKL in the germline V gene. V gave up 0 bases and J gave up 1 base, with 13 bases separating them. CDR3 length: 17 residues.

This chain connects TRBV4-1 to TRBJ2-7; unclear D gene. The germline CDR1 and CDR2 sequences are MGHRA and YSYEKL. The CDR3 totals 15 residues. The ends were cut back, 5 bases at V and 0 bases at J, with 14 bases in the middle. The CDR3 coding sequence is TGCGCCAGCAGCGCCTTGCCCGGCCTCTCCTACGAGCAGTACTTC. Amino acids: CASSALPGLSYEQYF.

V usage is TRBV5-1 and J usage is TRBJ1-6, with D unclear. Germline lookup yields CDR1 SGHRS and CDR2 YFSETQ. The CDR3 contains 17 residues. V lost 0 bases, J lost 4 bases, and 14 bases lay in between. The CDR3 here is CASSLDGFDDYNSPLHF. CDR3 DNA sequence: TGCGCCAGCAGCTTGGATGGCTTCGACGATTATAATTCACCCCTCCACTTT.

This clonotype was counted once. CDR3 sequence reads: CATSDHYGYTF. CDR3 coding DNA: TGTGCCACCAGTGATCACTATGGCTACACCTTC. The V gene is TRBV24-1, the J gene TRBJ1-2; D unresolved. This CDR3 spans 11 amino acids. Germline V CDR1 and CDR2: KGHDR, SFDVKD. Trimming shortened V by 3 bases and J by 3 bases, and 1 base separated the two germline ends.

This chain uses TRBV7-2 with TRBJ2-5; TRBD2 agrees at 10 bases. The CDR3 length is 17 residues. The germline V gene has CDR1 SGHTA and CDR2 FQGNSA. The V and J ends lost 1 base and 2 bases, in that order; junction bases with no gene match: 7. CDR3 in amino acids: CASSLGSAGGPQETQYF. CDR3 nucleotides: TGTGCCAGCAGCTTAGGGTCAGCGGGGGGGCCTCAAGAGACCCAGTACTTC.

The chain uses TRBV6-2 or TRBV6-3 and TRBJ2-1; the match to TRBD2 covers 8 bases. Trimming at V came to 6 bases and at J to 10 bases, leaving 14 bases not matched to a gene. CDR1 and CDR2 from the germline V gene are MNHEY and SVGEGT. This CDR3 region has 15 residues. DNA for the CDR3: TGTGCCAGCAGGATTAGCGGGGTGGGTCTCAGGGAGCAGTTCTTC. Translating gives CASRISGVGLREQFF.

The chain uses TRBV20-1 and TRBJ1-2; D perhaps matches TRBD1 (5 bases). There are 15 residues in the CDR3. Per the germline V gene, CDR1 is DFQATT and CDR2 is SNEGSKA (reference sequence). CDR3 sequence: CSRRGMPTGVYGYTF. The CDR3 nucleotides read TGCAGCCGCCGGGGGATGCCGACCGGGGTGTATGGCTACACCTTC.

The V gene is TRBV7-2, the J gene TRBJ2-1, with 9 bases matching TRBD1. V was pared by 3 bases and J by 8 bases, with 8 bases of the junction left unmatched. Germline V gives CDR1 SGHTA, CDR2 FQGNSA. The CDR3 has 15 residues. The CDR3: CASSFDRGYTYEQFF. The CDR3 nucleotides are TGTGCCAGCAGCTTCGACAGGGGGTATACATATGAGCAGTTCTTC.

There are many counts of this clonotype. The chain couples TRBV4-3 to TRBJ2-6; D is ambiguous. Germline lookup yields CDR1 LGHNA and CDR2 YSLEER. Trimming removed 1 base at V and 0 bases at J, with 4 bases between. The CDR3 sequence is 15 residues long. CDR3 sequence reads: CASSQGPSGANVLTF. CDR3 DNA: TGCGCCAGCAGCCAAGGTCCCTCTGGGGCCAACGTCCTGACTTTC.